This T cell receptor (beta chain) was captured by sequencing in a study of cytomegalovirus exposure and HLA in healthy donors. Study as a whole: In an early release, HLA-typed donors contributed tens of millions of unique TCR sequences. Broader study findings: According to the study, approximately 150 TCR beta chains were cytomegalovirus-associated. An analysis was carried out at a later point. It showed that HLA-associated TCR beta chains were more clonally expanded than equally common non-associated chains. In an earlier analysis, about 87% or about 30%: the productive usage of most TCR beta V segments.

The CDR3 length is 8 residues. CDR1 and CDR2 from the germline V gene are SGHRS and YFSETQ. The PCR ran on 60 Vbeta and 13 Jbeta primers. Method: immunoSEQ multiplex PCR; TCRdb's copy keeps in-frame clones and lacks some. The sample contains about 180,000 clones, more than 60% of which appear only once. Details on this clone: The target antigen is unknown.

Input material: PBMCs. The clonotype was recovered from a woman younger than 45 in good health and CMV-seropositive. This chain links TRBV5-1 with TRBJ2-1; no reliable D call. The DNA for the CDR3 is TGCCCCGGTTATGAGCAGTTCTTC. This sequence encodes CPGYEQFF.